These T cell receptor beta chains were read from a single sample in a study of blood T cell repertoires in COVID-19. Here immunoSEQ multiplex PCR was the method, and the copy in TCRdb shows in-frame clones only, minus some. The table includes about 100,000 clones, approximately 89% detected once. The specimen sequenced was peripheral blood. All receptors come from a woman aged 25 to 39 with acute or convalescent COVID-19. Both conserved end residues are part of each CDR3. Each record gives: J gene, D gene, clone size, V gene, CDR3 protein, CDR3 DNA. D genes are given only for firm matches. The listing skips clone size in some rows; elsewhere it reads once, few, many or a size class.

TRBJ1-1 | - | once | TRBV5-1 | CASSLLGFGDEAFF | TGCGCCAGCAGCTTGTTGGGTTTCGGGGATGAAGCTTTCTTT
TRBJ1-2 | - | - | TRBV7-3 | CASSLTGGNNYGYTF | TGTGCCAGCAGCTTAACTGGCGGGAACAACTATGGCTACACCTTC
TRBJ1-1 | - | - | TRBV11-2 | CASSLPSQAFF | TGTGCCAGCAGCTTACCCAGTCAAGCTTTCTTT
TRBJ1-2 | - | - | TRBV12-5 | CASGLDREAGGYTF | TGTGCTAGTGGTTTGGACCGGGAGGCTGGGGGCTACACCTTC
TRBJ1-6 | - | - | TRBV10-3 | CAISETTADISPLHF | TGTGCCATCAGTGAGACCACTGCGGACATTTCACCCCTCCACTTT
TRBJ1-5 | TRBD1 | - | TRBV11-2 | CASSPTGTGDQPQHF | TGTGCCAGCAGCCCAACCGGGACAGGGGATCAGCCCCAGCATTTT
TRBJ1-2 | TRBD1 | - | TRBV7-9 | CASSPPGQMNNYGYTF | TGTGCCAGCAGCCCTCCGGGACAGATGAACAACTATGGCTACACCTTC
TRBJ2-1 | TRBD1 | - | TRBV30 | CAWSSQGSLYNEQFF | TGTGCCTGGAGTTCACAGGGGTCCCTCTACAATGAGCAGTTCTTC
TRBJ2-7 | TRBD1 | - | TRBV27 | CASRSGTGWEEQYF | TGTGCCAGCAGGTCCGGGACAGGGTGGGAAGAGCAGTACTTC
TRBJ2-7 | TRBD1 | - | TRBV23-1 | CASSHPTGTVGEQYF | TGCGCCAGCAGTCACCCAACAGGGACAGTCGGGGAGCAGTACTTC
TRBJ1-6 | TRBD1 | - | TRBV5-1 | CASSLMTGAPGPLHF | TGCGCCAGCAGCTTGATGACAGGGGCCCCCGGCCCCCTCCACTTT
TRBJ2-7 | TRBD1 | - | TRBV11-2 | CASSLDLGTGIHEQYF | TGTGCCAGCAGCTTAGACCTCGGGACAGGGATCCACGAGCAGTACTTC
TRBJ1-6 | - | - | TRBV20-1 | CSASPRARGINSPLHF | TGCAGTGCTAGTCCTCGTGCCAGGGGAATTAATTCACCCCTCCACTTT
TRBJ2-3 | - | - | TRBV4-2 | CASSQDREPTDTQYF | TGTGCCAGCAGCCAAGATCGGGAACCCACAGATACGCAGTATTTT
TRBJ1-1 | - | few | TRBV2 | CASTRQVNTEAFF | TGTGCCAGCACCCGACAGGTGAACACTGAAGCTTTCTTT
TRBJ1-2 | TRBD1 | few | TRBV24-1 | CATEPTGKSNYGYTF | TGTGCCACCGAACCGACAGGGAAATCAAACTATGGCTACACCTTC
TRBJ1-1 | - | many | TRBV19 | CASKRGNTEAFF | TGTGCCAGTAAAAGGGGAAACACTGAAGCTTTCTTT
TRBJ1-4 | - | few | TRBV4-2 | CASSQDLTTNEKLFF | TGTGCCAGCAGCCAAGACCTAACAACTAATGAAAAACTGTTTTTT
TRBJ2-1 | - | - | TRBV27 | CASSLKAVAYNEQFF | TGTGCCAGCAGTTTAAAGGCGGTAGCCTACAATGAGCAGTTCTTC
TRBJ1-2 | - | - | TRBV7-8 | CASSPPVQGHTF | TGTGCCAGCAGCCCTCCTGTCCAGGGTCACACCTTC
TRBJ1-2 | - | once | TRBV7-9 | CASSSTVLDYGYTF | TGTGCCAGCAGCTCTACAGTATTGGACTATGGCTACACCTTC
TRBJ1-5 | TRBD1 | - | TRBV19 | CATRTGTGSNQPQHF | TGTGCTACAAGGACCGGGACAGGGAGCAATCAGCCCCAGCATTTT
TRBJ1-4 | - | - | TRBV12-3/TRBV12-4 | CATAGGDEKLFF | TGTGCCACCGCCGGGGGGGATGAAAAACTGTTTTTT
TRBJ2-3 | - | - | TRBV9 | CASSVEVRGTDTQYF | TGTGCCAGCAGCGTAGAGGTCCGGGGCACAGATACGCAGTATTTT
TRBJ2-1 | TRBD1 | - | TRBV18 | CASSPILRDRGHNEQFF | TGTGCCAGCTCACCGATCCTCCGGGACAGGGGTCACAATGAGCAGTTCTTC
TRBJ2-5 | - | once | TRBV11-3 | CASSPRGEETQYF | TGTGCCAGCAGCCCCCGCGGGGAGGAGACCCAGTACTTC
TRBJ2-3 | - | once | TRBV6-1 | CASSEVRAHGGDTQYF | TGTGCCAGCAGTGAAGTAAGGGCGCATGGAGGAGATACGCAGTATTTT
TRBJ1-6 | TRBD1 | - | TRBV6-5 | CASTPQRQGGSPLHF | TGTGCCAGCACCCCCCAGCGACAGGGAGGTTCACCCCTCCACTTT
TRBJ1-4 | TRBD1 | - | TRBV29-1 | CSAVPGQGEKLFF | TGCAGCGCAGTCCCCGGACAGGGGGAAAAACTGTTTTTT
TRBJ2-7 | TRBD1 | - | TRBV28 | CASRGSGQGVMVYEQYF | TGTGCCAGCAGAGGGAGCGGACAGGGGGTAATGGTCTACGAGCAGTACTTC
TRBJ1-5 | - | once | TRBV7-6 | CASSRSGPNVSNQPQHF | TGTGCCAGCAGCCGGTCAGGGCCCAATGTAAGCAATCAGCCCCAGCATTTT
TRBJ1-1 | TRBD1 | - | TRBV5-6 | CASSLERGQTNTEAFF | TGTGCCAGCAGCTTGGAAAGGGGACAGACGAACACTGAAGCTTTCTTT
TRBJ2-1 | - | - | TRBV4-1 | CASSPETWGGGRNEQFF | TGCGCCAGCAGCCCAGAGACTTGGGGGGGCGGCCGGAATGAGCAGTTCTTC
TRBJ1-2 | - | - | TRBV7-9 | CASSGWGGSGYTF | TGTGCCAGCAGTGGTTGGGGGGGTTCTGGCTACACCTTC
TRBJ1-5 | TRBD1 | - | TRBV6-5 | CASSSGTGGNQPQHF | TGTGCCAGCAGCTCCGGGACAGGAGGCAATCAGCCCCAGCATTTT
TRBJ1-3 | TRBD1 | - | TRBV9 | CASSDRGPGNTIYF | TGTGCCAGCAGCGACAGGGGGCCTGGAAACACCATATATTTT
TRBJ2-1 | - | - | TRBV9 | CASSRLGGAPGEQFF | TGTGCCAGCAGCAGACTTGGGGGGGCGCCCGGGGAGCAGTTCTTC
TRBJ2-2 | - | - | TRBV12-3/TRBV12-4 | CASQGLRTGELFF | TGTGCCAGCCAGGGGTTGAGGACCGGGGAGCTGTTTTTT
TRBJ1-5 | - | - | TRBV24-1 | CATSGRAVNQPQHF | TGTGCCACCAGTGGGCGGGCAGTCAATCAGCCCCAGCATTTT
TRBJ1-5 | TRBD1 | few | TRBV5-8 | CASSLGTGGSYQPQHF | TGTGCCAGCAGCTTGGGGACAGGGGGATCCTATCAGCCCCAGCATTTT
TRBJ1-5 | - | - | TRBV28 | CASTQSGVRQPQHF | TGTGCCAGCACTCAAAGCGGGGTGCGTCAGCCCCAGCATTTT
TRBJ2-7 | - | once | TRBV7-2 | CASSLGLGGAEQYF | TGTGCCAGCAGCCTGGGCCTAGGGGGGGCAGAGCAGTACTTC
TRBJ2-2 | - | - | TRBV6-5 | CAHGVSQNTGELFF | TGTGCACACGGGGTATCCCAGAACACCGGGGAGCTGTTTTTT
TRBJ1-1 | TRBD1 | - | TRBV12-5 | CASGQDRVNTEAFF | TGTGCTAGTGGTCAGGACAGGGTCAACACTGAAGCTTTCTTT
TRBJ2-3 | - | - | TRBV6-5 | CASSFTGMGTDTQYF | TGTGCCAGCAGTTTTACAGGGATGGGCACAGATACGCAGTATTTT
TRBJ1-5 | - | - | TRBV19 | CASSIGETHQPQHF | TGTGCCAGTAGTATCGGGGAGACCCATCAGCCCCAGCATTTT
TRBJ2-4 | - | - | TRBV28 | CASSDTSYLIQYF | TGTGCCAGCAGTGACACATCCTACCTCATTCAGTACTTC
TRBJ1-6 | - | - | TRBV10-3 | CAISGPGGDNSPLHF | TGTGCCATCAGTGGGCCGGGCGGGGATAATTCACCCCTCCACTTT